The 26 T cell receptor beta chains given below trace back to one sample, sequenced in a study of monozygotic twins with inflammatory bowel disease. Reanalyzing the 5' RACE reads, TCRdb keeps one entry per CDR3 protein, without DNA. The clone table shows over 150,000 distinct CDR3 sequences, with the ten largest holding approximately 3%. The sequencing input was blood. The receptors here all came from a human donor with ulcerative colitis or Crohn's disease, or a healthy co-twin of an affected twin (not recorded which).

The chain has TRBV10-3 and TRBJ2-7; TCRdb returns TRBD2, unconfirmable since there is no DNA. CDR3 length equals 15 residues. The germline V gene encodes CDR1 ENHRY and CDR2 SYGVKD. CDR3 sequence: CAISESGAGAGEQYF.

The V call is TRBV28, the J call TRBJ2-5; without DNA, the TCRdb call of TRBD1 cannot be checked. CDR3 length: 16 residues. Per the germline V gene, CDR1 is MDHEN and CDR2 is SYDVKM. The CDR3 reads CASSINPGPPQETQYF.

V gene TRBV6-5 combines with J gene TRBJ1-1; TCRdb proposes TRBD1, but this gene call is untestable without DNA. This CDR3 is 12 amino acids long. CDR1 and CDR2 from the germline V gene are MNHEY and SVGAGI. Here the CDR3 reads CASGGGNTEAFF.

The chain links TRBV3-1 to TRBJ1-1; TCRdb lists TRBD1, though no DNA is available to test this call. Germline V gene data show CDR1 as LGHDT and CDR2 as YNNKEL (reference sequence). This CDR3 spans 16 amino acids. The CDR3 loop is CASSQATRGRNTEAFF. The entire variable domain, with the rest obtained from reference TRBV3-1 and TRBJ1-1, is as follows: DTAVSQTPKYLVTQMGNDKSIKCEQNLGHDTMYWYKQDSKKFLKIMFSYNNKELIINETVPNRFSPKSPDKAHLNLHINSLELGDSAVYFCASSQATRGRNTEAFFGQGTRLTVV.

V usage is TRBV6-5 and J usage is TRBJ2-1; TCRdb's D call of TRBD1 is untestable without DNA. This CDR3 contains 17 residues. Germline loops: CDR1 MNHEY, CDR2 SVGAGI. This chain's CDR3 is CASSYFVRGGSYNEQFF.

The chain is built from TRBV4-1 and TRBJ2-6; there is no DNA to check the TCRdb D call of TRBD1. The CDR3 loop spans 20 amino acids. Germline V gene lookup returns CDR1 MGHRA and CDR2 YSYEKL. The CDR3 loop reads CASRLTLRDRLSSGANVLTF.

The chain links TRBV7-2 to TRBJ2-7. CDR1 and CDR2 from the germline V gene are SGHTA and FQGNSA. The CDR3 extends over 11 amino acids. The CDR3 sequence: CASSLAREQYF.

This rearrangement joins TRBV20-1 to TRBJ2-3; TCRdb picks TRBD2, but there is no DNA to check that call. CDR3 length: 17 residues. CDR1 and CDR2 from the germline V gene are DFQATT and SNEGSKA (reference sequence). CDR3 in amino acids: CSARHQASLFTTDTQYF.

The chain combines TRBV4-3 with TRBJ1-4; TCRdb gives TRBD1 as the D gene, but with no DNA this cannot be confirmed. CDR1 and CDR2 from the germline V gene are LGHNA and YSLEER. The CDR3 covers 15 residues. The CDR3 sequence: CASSQAGTPNEKLFF.

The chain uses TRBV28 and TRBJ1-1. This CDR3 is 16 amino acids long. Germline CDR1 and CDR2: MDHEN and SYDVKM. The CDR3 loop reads CASSLPFERVATEAFF.

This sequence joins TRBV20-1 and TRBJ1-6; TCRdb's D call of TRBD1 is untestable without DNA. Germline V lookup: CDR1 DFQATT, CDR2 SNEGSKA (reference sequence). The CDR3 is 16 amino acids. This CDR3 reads CSARDPLDRDYSPLHF.

The CDR3 loop reads CASTLVISYNEQFF. The chain recombines TRBV9 with TRBJ2-1; as DNA is missing, the TRBD1 call by TCRdb cannot be tested. CDR1 is SGDLS, CDR2 YYNGEE, per germline. The CDR3 extends over 14 amino acids.

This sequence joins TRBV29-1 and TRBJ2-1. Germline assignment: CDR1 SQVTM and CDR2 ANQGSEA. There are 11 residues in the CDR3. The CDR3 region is CSVEDPNEQFF.

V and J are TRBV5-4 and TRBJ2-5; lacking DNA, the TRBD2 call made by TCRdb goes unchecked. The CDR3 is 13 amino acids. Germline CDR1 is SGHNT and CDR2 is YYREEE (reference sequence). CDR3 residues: CASSLGPTETQYF.

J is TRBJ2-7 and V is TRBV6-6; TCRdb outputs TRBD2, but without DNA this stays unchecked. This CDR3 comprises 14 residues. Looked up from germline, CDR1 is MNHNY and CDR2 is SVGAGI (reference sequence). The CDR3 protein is CASWGTGTNYEQYF.

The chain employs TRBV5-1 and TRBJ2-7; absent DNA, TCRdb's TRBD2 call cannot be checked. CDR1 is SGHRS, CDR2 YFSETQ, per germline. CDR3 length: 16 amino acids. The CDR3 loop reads CASSSPTSAAAYEQYF.

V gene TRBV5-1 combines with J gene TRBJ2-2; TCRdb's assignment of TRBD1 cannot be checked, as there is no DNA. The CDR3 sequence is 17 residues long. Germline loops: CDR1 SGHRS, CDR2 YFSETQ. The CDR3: CASSLYPVVSNTGELFF. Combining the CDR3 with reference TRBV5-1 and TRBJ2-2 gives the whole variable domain KAGVTQTPRYLIKTRGQQVTLSCSPISGHRSVSWYQQTPGQGLQFLFEYFSETQRNKGNFPGRFSGRQFSNSRSEMNVSTLELGDSALYLCASSLYPVVSNTGELFFGEGSRLTVL.

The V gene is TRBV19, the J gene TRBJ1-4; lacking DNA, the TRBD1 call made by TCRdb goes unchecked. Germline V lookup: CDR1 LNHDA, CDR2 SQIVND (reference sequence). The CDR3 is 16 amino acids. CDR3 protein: CASSIIEGTGNEKLFF.

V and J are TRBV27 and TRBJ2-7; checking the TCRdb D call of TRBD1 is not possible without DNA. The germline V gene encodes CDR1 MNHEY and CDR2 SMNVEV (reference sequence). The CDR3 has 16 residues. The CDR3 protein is CASSFSRQPLSYEQYF.

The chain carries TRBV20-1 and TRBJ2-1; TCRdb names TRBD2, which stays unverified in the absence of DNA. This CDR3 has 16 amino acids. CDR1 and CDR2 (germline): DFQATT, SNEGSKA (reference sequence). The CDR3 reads CSAPIMASGKNHEQFF.

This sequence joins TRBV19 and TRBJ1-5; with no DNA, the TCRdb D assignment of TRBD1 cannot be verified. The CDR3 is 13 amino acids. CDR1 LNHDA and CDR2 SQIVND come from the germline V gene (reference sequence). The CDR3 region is CASSVHRSQPQHF.

This CDR3 reads CAISDGKETQYF. V gene TRBV10-3 combines with J gene TRBJ2-5; with no DNA, the TCRdb D assignment of TRBD1 cannot be verified. The germline gives CDR1 ENHRY, CDR2 SYGVKD. The CDR3 consists of 12 residues.

CDR3 sequence reads: CASSPIRVSTDTQYF. The rearrangement links TRBV4-1 to TRBJ2-3. Germline CDR1 reads MGHRA; CDR2 reads YSYEKL. The CDR3 runs 15 residues.

The CDR3 reads CASSFLGANDLRGQYF. V gene TRBV11-2 combines with J gene TRBJ2-7; TCRdb's D call of TRBD1 is untestable without DNA. Per the germline V gene, CDR1 is SGHAT and CDR2 is FQNNGV. The CDR3 covers 16 residues.

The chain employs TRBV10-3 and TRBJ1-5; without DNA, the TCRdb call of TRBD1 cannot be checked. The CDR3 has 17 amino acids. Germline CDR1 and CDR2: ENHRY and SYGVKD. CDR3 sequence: CAISERQGASSNQPQHF.

The CDR3 here is CASSLGGMGTPRPYEQYF. The chain employs TRBV11-1 and TRBJ2-7; there is no DNA to check the TCRdb D call of TRBD1. The CDR3 consists of 18 residues. Looked up from germline, CDR1 is SGHAT and CDR2 is FQDESV (reference sequence).